Given below is one T cell receptor beta chain in context. The antigen remains undetermined. The sample originates from a study of T cells expressing NK-cell markers. Study information: Serological testing identified seven of the eight sequenced donors as HCMV-seropositive and one as seronegative. Regarding the study as a whole: These same clonotypes (in four donors) also led the CD3+CD56-NKG2C+ fraction.

TCR beta cDNA was made by 5'RACE template switching with UMIs. TCRdb reworked the 5' RACE reads into one entry per CDR3 protein, no DNA. This sample's table reports about 260,000 distinct CDR3 sequences. Germline V gene data show CDR1 as DFQATT and CDR2 as SNEGSKA (reference sequence). This CDR3 is 13 amino acids long. The origin of this receptor is a man aged 18 to 30 in good health. This rearrangement joins TRBV20-1 to TRBJ1-1; TCRdb designates TRBD1, a call that cannot be tested without DNA. Sample: blood T cells: a sorted CD56 or NKG2C T cell subset, CD4+ or CD8+ T cells, or bulk PBMC T cells (not recorded which). The CDR3 sequence: CSATTGRTGAAFF.